This TCR beta chain was captured in a study of human T cells and chemical hapten exposure. Looking at the study overall: Patch tests applied 0.01% DPC to the upper back, read at 6 days. Per-sample TCR yields varied mainly from small pooled library volume differences.

Trimming removed 3 bases from V and 4 bases from J, with 6 bases in between. Germline CDR1 reads SGHTA; CDR2 reads FQGTGA. The CDR3 covers 12 residues. Via MiXCR, TCRdb re-called the RACE reads, giving one row per CDR3 protein. The sample has about 74,000 distinct CDR3 sequences, more than 30% seen once; the top ten hold roughly 10%. Time point here: patch test 1, 2 weeks after DPC sensitization. Treatment here: therapeutic diphenylcyclopropenone sensitization with weekly scalp DPC. This clonotype was seen a few times. The sequence came from a man between 40 and 49 years old with alopecia areata. Some clones in this sample may be carry-over from other donors' samples. The sequencing here drew on whole blood, taken in connection with sensitization to the hapten diphenylcyclopropenone (DPC). The chain has TRBV7-3 and TRBJ2-5; possibly TRBD1 or TRBD2 for D (5 bases each). This CDR3 is CASSFGGETQYF. CDR3 DNA sequence: TGTGCCAGCAGCTTTGGGGGAGAGACCCAGTACTTC.